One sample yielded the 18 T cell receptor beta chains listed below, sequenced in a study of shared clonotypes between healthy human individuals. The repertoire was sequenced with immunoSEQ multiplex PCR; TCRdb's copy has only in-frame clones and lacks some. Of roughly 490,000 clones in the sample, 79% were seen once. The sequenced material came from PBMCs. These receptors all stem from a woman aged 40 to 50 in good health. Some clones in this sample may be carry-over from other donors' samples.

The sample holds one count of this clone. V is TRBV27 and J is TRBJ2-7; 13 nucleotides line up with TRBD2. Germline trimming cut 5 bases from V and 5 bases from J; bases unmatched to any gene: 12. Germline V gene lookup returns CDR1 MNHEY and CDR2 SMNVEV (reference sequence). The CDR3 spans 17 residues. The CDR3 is CASSLSTSGRFWDEQYF. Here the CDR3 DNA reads TGTGCCAGCAGTCTCTCGACTAGCGGGAGGTTCTGGGACGAGCAGTACTTC.

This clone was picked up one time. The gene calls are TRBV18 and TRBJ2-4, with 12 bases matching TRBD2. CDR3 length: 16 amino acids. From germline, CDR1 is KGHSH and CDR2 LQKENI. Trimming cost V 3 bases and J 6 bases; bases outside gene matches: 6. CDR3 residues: CASSPLAGGSGNIQYF. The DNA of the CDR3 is TGTGCCAGCTCACCTCTAGCGGGAGGGTCTGGAAACATTCAGTACTTC.

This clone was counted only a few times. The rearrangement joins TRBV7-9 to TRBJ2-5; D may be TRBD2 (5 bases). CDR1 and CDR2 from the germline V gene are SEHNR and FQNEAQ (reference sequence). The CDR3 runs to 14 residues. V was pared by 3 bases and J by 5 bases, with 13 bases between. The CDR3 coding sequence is TGTGCCAGCAGCTTTGCGGGTGTAGGGGAGACCCAGTACTTC. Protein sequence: CASSFAGVGETQYF.

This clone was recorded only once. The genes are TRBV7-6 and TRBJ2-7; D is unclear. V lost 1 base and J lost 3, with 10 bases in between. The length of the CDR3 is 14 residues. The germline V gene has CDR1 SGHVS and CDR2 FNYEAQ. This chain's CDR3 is CASSLGALSYEQYF. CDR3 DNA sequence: TGTGCCAGCAGCTTAGGAGCGCTAAGCTACGAGCAGTACTTC.

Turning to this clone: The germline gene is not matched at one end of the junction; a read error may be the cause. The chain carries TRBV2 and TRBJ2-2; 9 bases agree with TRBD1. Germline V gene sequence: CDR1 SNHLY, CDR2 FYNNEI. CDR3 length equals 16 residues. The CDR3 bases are TGTGCCAGCTCCCGGACAGGGGTCGGTCTCACCGGGGAGCTGCTTTTT. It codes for CASSRTGVGLTGELLF.

CDR3 amino acids: CASSPPGLNNEQFF. DNA for the CDR3: TGTGCCAGCAGCCCGCCGGGGCTTAACAATGAGCAGTTCTTC. The J gene is TRBJ2-1, the V gene TRBV7-3, with D perhaps given as TRBD1 or TRBD2 (5 bases each). The CDR3 extends over 14 amino acids. The V end was cut by 5 bases, the J end by 5 bases, with 13 bases between. Per the germline V gene, CDR1 is SGHTA and CDR2 is FQGTGA.

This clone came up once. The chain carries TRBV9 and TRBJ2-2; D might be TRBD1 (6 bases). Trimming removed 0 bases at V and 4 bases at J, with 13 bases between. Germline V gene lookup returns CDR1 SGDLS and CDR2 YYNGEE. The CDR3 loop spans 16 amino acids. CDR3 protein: CASSVVLGAVTGELFF. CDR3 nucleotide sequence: TGTGCCAGCAGCGTAGTACTGGGGGCAGTCACCGGGGAGCTGTTTTTT.

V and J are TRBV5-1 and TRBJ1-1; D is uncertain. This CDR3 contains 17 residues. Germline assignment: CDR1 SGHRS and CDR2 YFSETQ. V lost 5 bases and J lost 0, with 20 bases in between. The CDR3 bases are TGCGCCAGCAGATTTGGCAGCGTACTCGGAATGAACACTGAAGCTTTCTTT. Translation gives CASRFGSVLGMNTEAFF. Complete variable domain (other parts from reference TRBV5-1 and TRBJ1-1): KAGVTQTPRYLIKTRGQQVTLSCSPISGHRSVSWYQQTPGQGLQFLFEYFSETQRNKGNFPGRFSGRQFSNSRSEMNVSTLELGDSALYLCASRFGSVLGMNTEAFFGQGTRLTVV.

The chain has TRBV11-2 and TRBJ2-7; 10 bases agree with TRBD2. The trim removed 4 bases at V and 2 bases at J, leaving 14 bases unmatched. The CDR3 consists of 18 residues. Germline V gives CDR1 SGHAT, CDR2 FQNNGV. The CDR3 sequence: CASSSSGRARENPYEQYF. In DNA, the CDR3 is TGTGCCAGCAGCTCAAGCGGGAGGGCCCGAGAAAACCCCTACGAGCAGTACTTC.

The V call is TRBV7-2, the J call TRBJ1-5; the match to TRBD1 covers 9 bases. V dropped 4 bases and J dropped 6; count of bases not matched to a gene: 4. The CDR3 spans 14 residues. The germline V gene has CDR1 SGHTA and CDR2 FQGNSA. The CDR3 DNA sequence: TGTGCCAGCAGCTCCGACAGGGGGGCTCAGCCCCAGCATTTT. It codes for CASSSDRGAQPQHF.

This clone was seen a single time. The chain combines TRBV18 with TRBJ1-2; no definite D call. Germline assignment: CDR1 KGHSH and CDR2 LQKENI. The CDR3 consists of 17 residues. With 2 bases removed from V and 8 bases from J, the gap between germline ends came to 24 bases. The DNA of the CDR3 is TGTGCCAGCTCACCAAGGGCCCGGACGGCCCATCAGTCGGGCTACACCTTC. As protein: CASSPRARTAHQSGYTF.

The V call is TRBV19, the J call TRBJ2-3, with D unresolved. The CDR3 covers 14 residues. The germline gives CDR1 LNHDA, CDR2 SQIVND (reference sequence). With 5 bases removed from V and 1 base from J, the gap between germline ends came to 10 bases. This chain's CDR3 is CASSRRAGTDTQYF. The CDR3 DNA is TGTGCCAGTAGTCGTCGGGCCGGCACAGATACGCAGTATTTT.

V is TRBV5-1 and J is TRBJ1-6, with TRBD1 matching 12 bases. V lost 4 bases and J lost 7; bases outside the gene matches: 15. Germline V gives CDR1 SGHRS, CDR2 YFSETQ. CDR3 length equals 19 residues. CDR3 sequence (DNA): TGCGCCAGCAGCGCGGCCGGGACAGGGGGCGCCCCTGGGAATTCACCCCTCCACTTT. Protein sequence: CASSAAGTGGAPGNSPLHF.

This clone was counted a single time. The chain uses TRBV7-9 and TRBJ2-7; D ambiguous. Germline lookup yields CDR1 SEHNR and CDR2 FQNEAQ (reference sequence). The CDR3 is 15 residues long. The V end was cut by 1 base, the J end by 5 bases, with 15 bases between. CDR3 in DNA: TGTGCCAGCAGCTTAGTCATTGGAGTACTCCACGAGCAGTACTTC. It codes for CASSLVIGVLHEQYF.

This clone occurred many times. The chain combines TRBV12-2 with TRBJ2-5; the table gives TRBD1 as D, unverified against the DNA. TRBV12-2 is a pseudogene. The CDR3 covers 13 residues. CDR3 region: CASRLGGQDVQYF. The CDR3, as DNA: TGTGCAAGTCGCTTAGGGGGGCAGGACGTTCAGTACTTC.

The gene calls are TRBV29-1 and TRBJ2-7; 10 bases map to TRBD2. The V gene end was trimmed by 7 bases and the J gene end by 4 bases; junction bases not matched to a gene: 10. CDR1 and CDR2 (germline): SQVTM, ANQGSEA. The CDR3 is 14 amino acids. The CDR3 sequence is CSAYTSGAQYEQYF. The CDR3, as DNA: TGCAGCGCCTACACTAGCGGGGCACAATACGAGCAGTACTTC.

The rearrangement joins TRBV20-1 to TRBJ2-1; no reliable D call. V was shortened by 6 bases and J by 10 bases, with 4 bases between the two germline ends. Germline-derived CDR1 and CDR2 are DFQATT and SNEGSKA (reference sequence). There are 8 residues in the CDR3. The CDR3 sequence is CSAREQFF. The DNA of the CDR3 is TGCAGTGCCAGGGAGCAGTTCTTC.

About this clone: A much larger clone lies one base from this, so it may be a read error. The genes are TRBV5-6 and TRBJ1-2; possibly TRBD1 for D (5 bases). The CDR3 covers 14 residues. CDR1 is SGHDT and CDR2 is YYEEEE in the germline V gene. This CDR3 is CASSLSGTDYGCTF. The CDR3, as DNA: TGTGCCAGCAGCCTCAGCGGGACGGATTATGGCTGCACCTTC.